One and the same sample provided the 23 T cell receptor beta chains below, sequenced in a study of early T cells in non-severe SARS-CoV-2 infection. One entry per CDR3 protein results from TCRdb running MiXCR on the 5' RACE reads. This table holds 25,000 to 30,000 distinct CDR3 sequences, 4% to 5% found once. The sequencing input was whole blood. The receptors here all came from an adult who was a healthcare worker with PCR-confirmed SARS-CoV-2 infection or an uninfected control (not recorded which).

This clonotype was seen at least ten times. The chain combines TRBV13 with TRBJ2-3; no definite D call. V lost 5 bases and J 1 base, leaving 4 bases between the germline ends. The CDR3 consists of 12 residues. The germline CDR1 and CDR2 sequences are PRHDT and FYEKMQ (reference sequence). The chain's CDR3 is CASSDGTDTQYF. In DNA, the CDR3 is TGTGCCAGCAGCGACGGCACAGATACGCAGTATTTT.

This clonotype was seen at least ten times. The chain's CDR3 is CSATDRGGGNEQFF. The CDR3 DNA reads TGCAGTGCGACGGACAGGGGAGGTGGCAATGAGCAGTTCTTC. This chain joins TRBV20-1 and TRBJ2-1, with 9 bases aligning to TRBD1. J lost 6 bases, V lost 6 bases, and 9 bases had no gene match. Germline-derived CDR1 and CDR2 are DFQATT and SNEGSKA (reference sequence). CDR3 length: 14 residues.

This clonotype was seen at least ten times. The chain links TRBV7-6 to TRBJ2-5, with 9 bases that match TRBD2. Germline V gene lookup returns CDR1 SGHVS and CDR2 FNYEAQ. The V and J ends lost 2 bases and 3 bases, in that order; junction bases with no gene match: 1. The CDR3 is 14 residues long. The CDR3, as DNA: TGTGCCAGCAGCTTAAGACTAGCGGAAGAGACCCAGTACTTC. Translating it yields CASSLRLAEETQYF.

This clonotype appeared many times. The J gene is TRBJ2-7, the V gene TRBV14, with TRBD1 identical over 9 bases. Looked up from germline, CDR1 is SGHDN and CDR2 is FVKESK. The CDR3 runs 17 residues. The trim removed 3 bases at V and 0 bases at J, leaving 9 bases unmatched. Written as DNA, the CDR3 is TGTGCCAGCAGCCACCCTCCCACGGGACAGGGCTCCTACGAGCAGTACTTC. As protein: CASSHPPTGQGSYEQYF.

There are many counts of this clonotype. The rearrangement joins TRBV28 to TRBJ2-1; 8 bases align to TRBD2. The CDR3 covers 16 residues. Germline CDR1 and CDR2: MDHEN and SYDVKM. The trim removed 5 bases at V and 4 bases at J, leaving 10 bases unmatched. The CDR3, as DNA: TGTGCCAGCAGTCTTTTCCTAGCGGGCTCTTACAATGAGCAGTTCTTC. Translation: CASSLFLAGSYNEQFF.

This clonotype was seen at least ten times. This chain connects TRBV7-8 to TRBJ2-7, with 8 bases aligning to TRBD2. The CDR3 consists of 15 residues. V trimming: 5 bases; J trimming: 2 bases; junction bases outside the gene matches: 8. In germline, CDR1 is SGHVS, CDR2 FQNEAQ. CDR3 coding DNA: TGTGCCAGCAGCATCGAGCGGGGGCCGACCTACGAGCAGTACTTC. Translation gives CASSIERGPTYEQYF.

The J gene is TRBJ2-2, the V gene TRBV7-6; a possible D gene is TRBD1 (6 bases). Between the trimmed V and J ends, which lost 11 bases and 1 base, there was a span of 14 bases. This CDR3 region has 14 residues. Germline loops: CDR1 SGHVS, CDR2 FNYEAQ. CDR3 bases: TGTGCCTCCCTGAGGACAGAGAACACCGGGGAGCTGTTTTTT. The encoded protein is CASLRTENTGELFF.

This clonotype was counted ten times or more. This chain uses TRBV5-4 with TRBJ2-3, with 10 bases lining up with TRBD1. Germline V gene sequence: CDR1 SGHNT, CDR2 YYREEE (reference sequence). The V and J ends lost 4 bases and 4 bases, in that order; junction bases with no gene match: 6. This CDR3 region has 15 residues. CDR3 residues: CASSPGQGNSDTQYF. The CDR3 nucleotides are TGTGCCAGCAGCCCGGGACAGGGGAACTCAGATACGCAGTATTTT.

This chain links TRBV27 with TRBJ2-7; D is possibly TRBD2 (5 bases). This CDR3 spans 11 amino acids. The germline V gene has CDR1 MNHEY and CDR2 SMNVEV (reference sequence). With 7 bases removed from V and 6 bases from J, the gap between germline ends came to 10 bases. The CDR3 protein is CASIMGSEQYF. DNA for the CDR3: TGTGCCAGCATCATGGGGAGCGAGCAGTACTTC.

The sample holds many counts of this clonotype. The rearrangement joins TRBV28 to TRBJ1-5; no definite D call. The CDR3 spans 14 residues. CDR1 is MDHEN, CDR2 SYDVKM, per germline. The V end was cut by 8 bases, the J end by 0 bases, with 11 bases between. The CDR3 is CASRLIASNQPQHF. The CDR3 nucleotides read TGTGCCAGCCGGTTAATAGCTAGCAATCAGCCCCAGCATTTT. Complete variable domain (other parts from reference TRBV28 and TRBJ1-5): DVKVTQSSRYLVKRTGEKVFLECVQDMDHENMFWYRQDPGLGLRLIYFSYDVKMKEKGDIPEGYSVSREKKERFSLILESASTNQTSMYLCASRLIASNQPQHFGDGTRLSIL.

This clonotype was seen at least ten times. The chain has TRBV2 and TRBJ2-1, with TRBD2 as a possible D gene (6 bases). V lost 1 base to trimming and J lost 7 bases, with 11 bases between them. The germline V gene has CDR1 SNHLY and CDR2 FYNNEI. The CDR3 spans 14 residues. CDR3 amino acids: CASSEGGVGNEQFF. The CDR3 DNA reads TGTGCCAGCAGTGAAGGCGGGGTGGGGAATGAGCAGTTCTTC.

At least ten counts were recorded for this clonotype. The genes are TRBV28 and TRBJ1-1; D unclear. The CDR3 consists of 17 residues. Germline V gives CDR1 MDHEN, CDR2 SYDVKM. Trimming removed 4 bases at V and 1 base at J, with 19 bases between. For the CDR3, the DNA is TGTGCCAGCAGTTCACTTCACCGGCCCATCTCGAACACTGAAGCTTTCTTT. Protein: CASSSLHRPISNTEAFF.

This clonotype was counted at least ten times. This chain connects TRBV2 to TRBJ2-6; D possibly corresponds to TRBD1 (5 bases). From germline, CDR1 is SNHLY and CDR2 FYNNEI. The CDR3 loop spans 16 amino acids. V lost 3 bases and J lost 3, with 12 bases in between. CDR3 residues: CASSDPGADGANVLTF. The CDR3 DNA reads TGTGCCAGCAGTGACCCTGGGGCGGATGGGGCCAACGTCCTGACTTTC.

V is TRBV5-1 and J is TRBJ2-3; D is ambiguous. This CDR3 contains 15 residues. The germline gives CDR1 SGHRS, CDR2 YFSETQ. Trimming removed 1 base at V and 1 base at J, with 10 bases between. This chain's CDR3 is CASSLSPVGTDTQYF. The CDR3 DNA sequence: TGCGCCAGCAGCTTGTCCCCGGTGGGCACAGATACGCAGTATTTT.

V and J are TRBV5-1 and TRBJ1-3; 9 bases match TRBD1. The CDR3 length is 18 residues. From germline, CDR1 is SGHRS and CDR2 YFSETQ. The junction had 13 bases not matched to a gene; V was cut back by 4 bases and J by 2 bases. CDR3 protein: CASSRTNTGTGTGNTIYF. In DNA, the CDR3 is TGCGCCAGCAGCCGGACGAATACCGGGACAGGGACTGGAAACACCATATATTTT.

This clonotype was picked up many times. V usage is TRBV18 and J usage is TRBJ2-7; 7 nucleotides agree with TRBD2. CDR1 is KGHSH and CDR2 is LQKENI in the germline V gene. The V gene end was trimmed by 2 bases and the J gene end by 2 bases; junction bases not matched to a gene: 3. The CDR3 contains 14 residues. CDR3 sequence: CASSPASGPYEQYF. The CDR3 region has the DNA TGTGCCAGCTCACCAGCTAGCGGTCCCTACGAGCAGTACTTC.

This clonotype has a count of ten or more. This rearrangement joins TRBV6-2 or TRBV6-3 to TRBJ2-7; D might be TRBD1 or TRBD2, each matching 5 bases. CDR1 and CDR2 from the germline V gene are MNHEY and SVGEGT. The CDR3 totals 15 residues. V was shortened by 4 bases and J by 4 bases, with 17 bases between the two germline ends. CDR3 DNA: TGTGCCAGCAGTTTTCCGGGACGCGCCGGTTACGAGCAGTACTTC. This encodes CASSFPGRAGYEQYF.

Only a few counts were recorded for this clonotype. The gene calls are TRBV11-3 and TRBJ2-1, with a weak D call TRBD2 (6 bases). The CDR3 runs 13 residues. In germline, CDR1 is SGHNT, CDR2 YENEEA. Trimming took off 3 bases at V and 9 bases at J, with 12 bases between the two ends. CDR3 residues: CASSFSSRGEQFF. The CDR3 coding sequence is TGTGCCAGCAGCTTTTCCTCGCGGGGTGAGCAGTTCTTC.

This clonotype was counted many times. The CDR3, as DNA: TGTGCCAGCAGCCGAGCTAGCGGGAGGGGAGAGACCCAGTACTTC. It translates to CASSRASGRGETQYF. The V and J genes are TRBV2 and TRBJ2-5; 12 nucleotides agree with TRBD2. Trimming at V came to 6 bases and at J to 4 bases, leaving 6 bases not matched to a gene. This CDR3 is built from 15 residues. Germline values: CDR1 SNHLY, CDR2 FYNNEI.

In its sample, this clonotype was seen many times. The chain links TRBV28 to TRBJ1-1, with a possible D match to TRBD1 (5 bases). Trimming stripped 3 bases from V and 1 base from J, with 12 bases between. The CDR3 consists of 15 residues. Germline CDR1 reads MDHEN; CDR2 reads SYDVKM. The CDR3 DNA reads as TGTGCCAGCAGTTTGGGGGGGACGGGGAACACTGAAGCTTTCTTT. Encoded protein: CASSLGGTGNTEAFF.

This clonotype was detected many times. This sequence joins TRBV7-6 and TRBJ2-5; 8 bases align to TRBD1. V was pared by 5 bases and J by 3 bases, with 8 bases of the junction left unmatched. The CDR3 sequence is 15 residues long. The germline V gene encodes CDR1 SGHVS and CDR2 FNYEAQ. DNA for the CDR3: TGTGCCAGCAGCCCATGGCCGGACAGGGAAGAGACCCAGTACTTC. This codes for CASSPWPDREETQYF.

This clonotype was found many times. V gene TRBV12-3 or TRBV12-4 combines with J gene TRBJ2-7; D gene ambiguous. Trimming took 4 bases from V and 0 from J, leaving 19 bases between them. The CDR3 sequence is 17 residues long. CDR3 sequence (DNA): TGTGCCAGCAGTTCGTATTCAGATGTGTCCATCTCCTACGAGCAGTACTTC. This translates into CASSSYSDVSISYEQYF.

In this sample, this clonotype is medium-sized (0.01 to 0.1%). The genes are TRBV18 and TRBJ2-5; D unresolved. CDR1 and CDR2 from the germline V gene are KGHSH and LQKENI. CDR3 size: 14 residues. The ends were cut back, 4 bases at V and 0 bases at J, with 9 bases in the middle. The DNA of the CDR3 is TGTGCCAGCTCACGGGAATTGTACCAAGAGACCCAGTACTTC. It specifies CASSRELYQETQYF. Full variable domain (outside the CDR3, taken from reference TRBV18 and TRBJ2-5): NAGVMQNPRHLVRRRGQEARLRCSPMKGHSHVYWYRQLPEEGLKFMVYLQKENIIDESGMPKERFSAEFPKEGPSILRIQQVVRGDSAAYFCASSRELYQETQYFGPGTRLLVL.